This passage covers 5 T cell receptor beta chains from one sample sequenced in a study of T cells in Graves' hyperthyroidism and ophthalmopathy. TCR beta CDR3 region amplification was performed from RNA transcripts. A first-round RT-PCR of the TCR CDR3 used the HTBI primer set. TCRdb used MiXCR to reprocess the multiplex PCR reads, holding one entry per CDR3 protein. The sample yields about 840,000 distinct CDR3 sequences, approximately 40% seen once. Sequenced material: blood. These receptors all stem from a young man with Graves' hyperthyroidism.

The rearrangement links TRBV7-9 to TRBJ1-3, with D perhaps TRBD1 (6 bases). The germline V gene encodes CDR1 SEHNR and CDR2 FQNEAQ (reference sequence). V was clipped by 4 bases and J by 4 bases, with 14 bases between them. This CDR3 is 15 amino acids long. The CDR3 bases are TGTGCCAGCAGCTCCGCGGGGACACTCGGAAACACCATATATTTT. Protein sequence: CASSSAGTLGNTIYF.

In this sample, this clonotype turned up many times. The chain couples TRBV2 to TRBJ1-1; D gene uncertain. Looked up from germline, CDR1 is SNHLY and CDR2 is FYNNEI. V was trimmed by 3 bases and J by 11 bases, leaving 13 bases between them. The CDR3 sequence is 12 residues long. The CDR3 DNA sequence: TGTGCCAGCAGTGAGGCAGGACTTGGCGCTTTCTTT. It is translated as CASSEAGLGAFF.

The gene calls are TRBV10-3 and TRBJ2-5; perhaps TRBD2 as D (6 bases). The V and J ends lost 7 bases and 10 bases respectively, with 7 bases between them. There are 9 residues in the CDR3. Germline loops: CDR1 ENHRY, CDR2 SYGVKD. The DNA of the CDR3 is TGTGCCATCACGACTAGCCAGTACTTC. Encoded protein: CAITTSQYF.

The chain carries TRBV10-3 and TRBJ1-1; 9 bases agree with TRBD1. The CDR3 runs 15 residues. With 3 bases clipped from V and 4 bases from J, the junction kept 6 bases outside the gene matches. Germline V lookup: CDR1 ENHRY, CDR2 SYGVKD. CDR3: CAISDMTGGATEAFF. CDR3 nucleotide sequence: TGTGCCATCAGTGATATGACAGGGGGGGCCACTGAAGCTTTCTTT.

This clonotype was detected a few times. The rearrangement joins TRBV25-1 to TRBJ1-1, with 10 nucleotides matching TRBD1. Germline V gives CDR1 MGHDK, CDR2 SYGVNS. J lost 1 base, V lost 7 bases, and 6 bases had no gene match. The length of the CDR3 is 15 residues. CDR3 sequence: CASNFDRGPNTEAFF. The CDR3 DNA sequence: TGTGCCAGCAACTTTGACAGGGGGCCGAACACTGAAGCTTTCTTT.